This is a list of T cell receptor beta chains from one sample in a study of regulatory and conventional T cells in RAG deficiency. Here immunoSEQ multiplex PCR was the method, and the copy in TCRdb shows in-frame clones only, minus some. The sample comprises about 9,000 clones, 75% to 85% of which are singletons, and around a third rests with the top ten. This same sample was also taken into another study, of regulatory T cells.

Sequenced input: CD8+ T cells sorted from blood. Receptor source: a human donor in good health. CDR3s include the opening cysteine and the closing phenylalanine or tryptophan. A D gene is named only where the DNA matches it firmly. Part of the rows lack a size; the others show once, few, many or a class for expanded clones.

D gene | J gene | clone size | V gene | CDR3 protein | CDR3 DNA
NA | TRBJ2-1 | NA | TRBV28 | CASSFEGAIYNEQFF | TGTGCCAGCAGTTTCGAGGGTGCCATTTACAATGAGCAGTTCTTC
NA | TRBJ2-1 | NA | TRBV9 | CASSVVSGAYNEQFF | TGTGCCAGCAGCGTAGTTTCAGGGGCCTACAATGAGCAGTTCTTC
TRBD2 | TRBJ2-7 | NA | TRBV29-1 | CSVWTSGFYEQYF | TGCAGCGTTTGGACTAGCGGCTTCTACGAGCAGTACTTC
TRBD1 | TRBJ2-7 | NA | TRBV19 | CASSNEGTGGNYEQYF | TGTGCCAGTAGCAACGAGGGGACAGGGGGCAACTACGAGCAGTACTTC
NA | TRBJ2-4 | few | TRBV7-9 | CASSLTEGRKNIQYF | TGTGCCAGCAGCTTAACGGAGGGTCGCAAAAACATTCAGTACTTC
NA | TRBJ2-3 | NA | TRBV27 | CASSLSRGRSDTQYF | TGTGCCAGCAGTTTATCCCGGGGGCGGTCAGATACGCAGTATTTT
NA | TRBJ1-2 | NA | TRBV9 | CASRSMPYGYTF | TGTGCCAGCAGATCAATGCCGTATGGCTACACCTTC
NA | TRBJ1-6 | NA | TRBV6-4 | CASSGGQMNSPLHF | TGTGCCAGCTCGGGGGGCCAGATGAATTCACCCCTCCACTTT
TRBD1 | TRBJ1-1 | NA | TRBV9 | CASSAYRTGKEAFF | TGTGCCAGCAGCGCCTACCGGACAGGGAAGGAAGCTTTCTTT
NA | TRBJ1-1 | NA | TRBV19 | CASSHSATEAFF | TGTGCCAGTAGTCACTCAGCCACTGAAGCTTTCTTT
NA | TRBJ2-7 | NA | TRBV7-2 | CASSLGHGSYEQYF | TGTGCCAGCAGCTTGGGGCACGGTTCCTACGAGCAGTACTTC
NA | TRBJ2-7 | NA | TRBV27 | CASRTGQHEQYF | TGTGCCAGCAGAACCGGACAACACGAGCAGTACTTC
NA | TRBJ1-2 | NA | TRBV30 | CAWRAPGESSYTF | TGTGCCTGGAGAGCTCCGGGGGAGTCATCTTACACCTTC
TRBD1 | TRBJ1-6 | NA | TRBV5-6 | CASSSHDLQGPSSPLHF | TGTGCCAGCAGCTCCCACGACCTACAGGGGCCCTCTTCACCCCTCCACTTT
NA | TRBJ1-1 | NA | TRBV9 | CASSPSPGPSEAFF | TGTGCCAGCAGCCCCAGTCCGGGACCTTCTGAAGCTTTCTTT
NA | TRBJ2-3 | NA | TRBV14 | CASSQDRGRTDTQYF | TGTGCCAGCAGCCAAGATCGGGGAAGGACCGATACGCAGTATTTT
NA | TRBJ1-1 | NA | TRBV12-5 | CASGLVSVVGEAFF | TGTGCTAGTGGTTTGGTCTCGGTAGTGGGTGAAGCTTTCTTT
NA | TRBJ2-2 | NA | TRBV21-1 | CASSDRGLNTGELFF | TGTGCCAGCAGCGACAGGGGACTTAACACCGGGGAGCTGTTTTTT
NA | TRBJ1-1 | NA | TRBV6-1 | CASSETDKNTEAFF | TGTGCCAGCAGTGAGACGGACAAGAACACTGAAGCTTTCTTT
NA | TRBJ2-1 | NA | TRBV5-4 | CASSPARNNEQFF | TGTGCCAGCAGCCCCGCGCGCAACAATGAGCAGTTCTTC
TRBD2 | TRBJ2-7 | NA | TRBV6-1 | CASSEASGGSYEQYF | TGTGCCAGCAGTGAAGCTAGCGGGGGGTCCTACGAGCAGTACTTC
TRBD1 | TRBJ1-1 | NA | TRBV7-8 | CASSWTGDRPEAFF | TGTGCCAGCAGCTGGACAGGGGATCGACCTGAAGCTTTCTTT
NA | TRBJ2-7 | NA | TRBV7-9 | CASSLRGADSSYEQYF | TGTGCCAGCAGCTTAAGGGGAGCGGACAGCTCCTACGAGCAGTACTTC
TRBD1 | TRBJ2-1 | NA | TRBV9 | CASSVQLQGEYNEQFF | TGTGCCAGCAGCGTACAATTACAGGGGGAATACAATGAGCAGTTCTTC